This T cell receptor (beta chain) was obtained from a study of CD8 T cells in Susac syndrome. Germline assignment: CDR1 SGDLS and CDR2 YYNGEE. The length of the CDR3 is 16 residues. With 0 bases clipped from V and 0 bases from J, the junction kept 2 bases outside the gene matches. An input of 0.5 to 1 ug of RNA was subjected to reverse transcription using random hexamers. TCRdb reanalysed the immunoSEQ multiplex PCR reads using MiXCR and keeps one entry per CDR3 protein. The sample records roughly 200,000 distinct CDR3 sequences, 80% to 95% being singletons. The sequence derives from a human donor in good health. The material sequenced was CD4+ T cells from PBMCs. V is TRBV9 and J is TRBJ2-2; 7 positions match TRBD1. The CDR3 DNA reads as TGTGCCAGCAGCGTAGCTGGGACAGCGAACACCGGGGAGCTGTTTTTT. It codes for CASSVAGTANTGELFF.